Listed below are T cell receptor beta chains from one sample, sequenced in a study of graft-versus-host responses after intestinal transplantation. Their recognized antigens are unknown. Produced via immunoSEQ multiplex PCR; TCRdb's table is partial and in-frame only. The sample has roughly 90,000 clones; 88% are singletons. The starting material was unstimulated CD4+ T cells sorted from spleen or lymph node cells, obtained before transplant. Receptors originate from a human donor who was the organ donor for an intestinal transplant. Each CDR3 is given with its conserved first and last residue. The size field is filled for only some rows; it gives once, few, many or a size class.

size: .
J: TRBJ2-3
V: TRBV18
CDR3: CASSAGDTQYF

size: .
J: TRBJ2-3
V: TRBV1
CDR3: CTSSLKRWGLAGPRTDTQYF

size: .
J: TRBJ1-4
V: TRBV30
CDR3: CAWSSGGGTTNEKLFF

size: .
J: TRBJ2-1
V: TRBV28
CDR3: CASSSGTSGIGEQFF

size: .
J: TRBJ2-3
V: TRBV5-1
CDR3: CASSWGLAGDTQYF

size: .
J: TRBJ2-1
V: TRBV2
CDR3: CASSFERLAGDNEQFF

size: .
J: TRBJ2-2
V: TRBV2
CDR3: CASSPTGQGRNGELFF

size: .
J: TRBJ1-5
V: TRBV25-1
CDR3: CASSESRTDLRPQHF

size: .
J: TRBJ1-2
V: TRBV5-4
CDR3: CASSSTPGTAIYGYTF

size: .
J: TRBJ2-2
V: TRBV18
CDR3: CASSPLAGPSTGELFF

size: .
J: .
V: TRBV6-1
CDR3: CASRDRGTTYEQYF

size: .
J: TRBJ2-5
V: TRBV29-1
CDR3: CSVLTRGGETQYF

size: .
J: TRBJ1-3
V: TRBV5-4
CDR3: CASSPGGAGNTIYF

size: .
J: TRBJ2-7
V: TRBV14
CDR3: CASSLNMAAHLYEQYF

size: .
J: TRBJ2-1
V: TRBV2
CDR3: CASSRTSGGAAQFF

size: once
J: TRBJ2-1
V: TRBV25-1
CDR3: CASSESSNRGTNEQFF

size: few
J: TRBJ1-6
V: TRBV2
CDR3: CASSEESARYSPLHF

size: .
J: TRBJ1-3
V: TRBV4-1
CDR3: CASSHRNTAPGNTIYF